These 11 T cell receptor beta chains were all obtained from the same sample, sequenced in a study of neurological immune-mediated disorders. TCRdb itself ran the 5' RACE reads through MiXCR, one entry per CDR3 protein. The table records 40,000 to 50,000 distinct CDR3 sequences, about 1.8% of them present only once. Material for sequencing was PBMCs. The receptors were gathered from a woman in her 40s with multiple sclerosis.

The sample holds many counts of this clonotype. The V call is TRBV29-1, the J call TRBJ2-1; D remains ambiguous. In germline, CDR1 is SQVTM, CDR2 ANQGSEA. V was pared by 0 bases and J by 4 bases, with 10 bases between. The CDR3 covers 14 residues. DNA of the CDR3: TGCAGCGTTGAAGATCCCGAGAAGTACAATGAGCAGTTCTTC. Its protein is CSVEDPEKYNEQFF.

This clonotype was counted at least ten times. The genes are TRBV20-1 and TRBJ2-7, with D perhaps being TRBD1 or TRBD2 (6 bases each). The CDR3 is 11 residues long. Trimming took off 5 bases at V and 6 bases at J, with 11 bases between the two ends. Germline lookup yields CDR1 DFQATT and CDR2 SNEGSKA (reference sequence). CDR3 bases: TGCAGTGCTGGGGGGCCGGGCGAGCAGTACTTC. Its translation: CSAGGPGEQYF.

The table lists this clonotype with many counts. Here the CDR3 reads CSARPPGGWYEQYF. As DNA, the CDR3 is TGCAGTGCTAGGCCCCCAGGGGGTTGGTACGAGCAGTACTTC. V usage is TRBV20-1 and J usage is TRBJ2-7; TRBD1 agrees at 7 bases. Germline V CDR1 and CDR2: DFQATT, SNEGSKA (reference sequence). The V segment lost 3 bases and the J segment 4 bases; nucleotides outside the gene matches: 9. The CDR3 spans 14 residues.

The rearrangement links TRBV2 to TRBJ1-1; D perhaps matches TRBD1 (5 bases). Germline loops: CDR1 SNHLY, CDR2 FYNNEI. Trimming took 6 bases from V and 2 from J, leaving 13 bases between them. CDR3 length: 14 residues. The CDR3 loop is CASSLGPSNTEAFF. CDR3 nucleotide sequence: TGTGCCAGCAGCCTGGGACCCTCTAACACTGAAGCTTTCTTT.

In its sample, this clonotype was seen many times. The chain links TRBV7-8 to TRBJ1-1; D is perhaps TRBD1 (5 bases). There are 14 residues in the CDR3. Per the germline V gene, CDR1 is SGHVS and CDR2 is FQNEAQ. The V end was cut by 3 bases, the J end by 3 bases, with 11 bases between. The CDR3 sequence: CASSFVRGDTEAFF. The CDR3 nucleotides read TGTGCCAGCAGCTTTGTGAGGGGTGACACTGAAGCTTTCTTT.

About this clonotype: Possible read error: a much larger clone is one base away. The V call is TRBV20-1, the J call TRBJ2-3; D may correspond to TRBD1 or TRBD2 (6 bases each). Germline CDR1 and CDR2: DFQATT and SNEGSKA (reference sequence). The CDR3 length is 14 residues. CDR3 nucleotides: TGCAGTGCTAGGGGACCAGGAGGGGGAGATAAGCAGTATTTT. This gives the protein CSARGPGGGDKQYF.

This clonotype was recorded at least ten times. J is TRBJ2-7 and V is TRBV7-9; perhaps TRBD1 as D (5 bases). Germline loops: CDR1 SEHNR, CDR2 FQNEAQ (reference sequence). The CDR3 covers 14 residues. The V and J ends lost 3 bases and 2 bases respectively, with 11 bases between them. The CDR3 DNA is TGTGCCAGCAGCTTCTACAGGAATACCTACGAGCAGTACTTC. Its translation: CASSFYRNTYEQYF.

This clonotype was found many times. Here the CDR3 DNA reads TGCAGTGCTAGAGTTAAGACAAAATCTAACTATGGCTACACCTTC. Its protein is CSARVKTKSNYGYTF. This rearrangement joins TRBV20-1 to TRBJ1-2, with D uncertain. This CDR3 spans 15 amino acids. The germline CDR1 and CDR2 sequences are DFQATT and SNEGSKA (reference sequence). V dropped 1 base and J dropped 0 bases, with 12 bases sitting between them.

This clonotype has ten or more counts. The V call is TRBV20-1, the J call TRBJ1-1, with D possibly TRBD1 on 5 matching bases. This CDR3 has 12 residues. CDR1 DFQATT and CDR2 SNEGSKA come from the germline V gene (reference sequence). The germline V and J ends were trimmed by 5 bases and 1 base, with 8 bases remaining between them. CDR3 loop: CSAFQGNTEAFF. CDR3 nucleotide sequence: TGCAGTGCTTTCCAGGGGAACACTGAAGCTTTCTTT.

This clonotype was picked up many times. This chain's CDR3 is CASSIESRAQDSNQPQHF. As DNA, the CDR3 is TGTGCCAGTAGTATAGAATCTAGGGCACAAGATAGCAATCAGCCCCAGCATTTT. The chain employs TRBV19 and TRBJ1-5; unclear D gene. Trimming took 0 bases from V and 0 from J, leaving 15 bases between them. CDR1 is LNHDA and CDR2 is SQIVND in the germline V gene (reference sequence). This CDR3 has 18 amino acids.

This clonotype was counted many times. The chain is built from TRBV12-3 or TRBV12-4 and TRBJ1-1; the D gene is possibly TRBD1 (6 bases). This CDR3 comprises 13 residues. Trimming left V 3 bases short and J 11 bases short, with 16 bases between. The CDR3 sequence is CASSFQGQTLAFF. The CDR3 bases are TGTGCCAGCAGTTTTCAAGGACAGACTTTGGCTTTCTTT.